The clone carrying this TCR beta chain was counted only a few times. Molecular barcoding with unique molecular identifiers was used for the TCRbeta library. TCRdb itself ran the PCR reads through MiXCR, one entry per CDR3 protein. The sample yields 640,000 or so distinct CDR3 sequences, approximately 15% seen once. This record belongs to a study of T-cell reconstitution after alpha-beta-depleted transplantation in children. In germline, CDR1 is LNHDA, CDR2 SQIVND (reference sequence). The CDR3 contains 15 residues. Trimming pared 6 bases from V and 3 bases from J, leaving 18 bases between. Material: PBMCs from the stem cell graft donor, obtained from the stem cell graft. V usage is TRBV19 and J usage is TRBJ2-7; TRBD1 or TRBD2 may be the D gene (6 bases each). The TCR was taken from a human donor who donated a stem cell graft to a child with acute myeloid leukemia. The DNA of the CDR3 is TGTGCCAGTAGACAACAGGGAGGTTCCTTCTACGAGCAGTACTTC. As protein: CASRQQGGSFYEQYF.